What follows are 10 T cell receptor beta chains derived from one specimen sequenced in a study of blood T cell repertoires in COVID-19. Data came from immunoSEQ multiplex PCR; TCRdb stores just in-frame clones and leaves some out. Found here are 250,000 or so clones, roughly 80% of them singletons; the top ten hold 3.6%. Sequenced: PBMCs or T cells enriched from blood (not recorded which). The receptors shown here come from a woman aged 40 to 49 who had been exposed to COVID-19.

The V gene is TRBV4-3, the J gene TRBJ1-2; D perhaps matches TRBD1 (5 bases). Trimming shortened V by 0 bases and J by 4 bases, and 9 bases separated the two germline ends. The germline CDR1 and CDR2 sequences are LGHNA and YSLEER. The length of the CDR3 is 14 residues. The CDR3 region has the DNA TGCGCCAGCAGCCAAGACGGGGGTCGCTATGGCTACACCTTC. It translates to CASSQDGGRYGYTF.

This chain links TRBV6-5 with TRBJ1-1; D remains unclear. There are 13 residues in the CDR3. Trimming stripped 8 bases from V and 0 bases from J, with 10 bases between. CDR1 and CDR2 (germline): MNHEY, SVGAGI. The CDR3 nucleotides read TGTGCCAGCGGCTCCCAACTGAACACTGAAGCTTTCTTT. It specifies CASGSQLNTEAFF.

This chain uses TRBV2 with TRBJ2-3; 9 bases align to TRBD2. The junction had 8 bases not matched to a gene; V was cut back by 6 bases and J by 4 bases. This CDR3 has 15 amino acids. Germline V CDR1 and CDR2: SNHLY, FYNNEI. For the CDR3, the DNA is TGTGCCAGCAGGGGGACTAGCTACCTCCCAGATACGCAGTATTTT. Protein sequence: CASRGTSYLPDTQYF. Variable domain in full (rest from reference TRBV2 and TRBJ2-3): EPEVTQTPSHQVTQMGQEVILRCVPISNHLYFYWYRQILGQKVEFLVSFYNNEISEKSEIFDDQFSVERPDGSNFTLKIRSTKLEDSAMYFCASRGTSYLPDTQYFGPGTRLTVL.

This clone was seen a single time. This rearrangement joins TRBV3-1 (or the pseudogene TRBV3-2) to TRBJ1-2; no clear D. The germline V gene encodes CDR1 LGHDT and CDR2 YNNKEL (reference sequence). The length of the CDR3 is 14 residues. The ends were cut back, 0 bases at V and 5 bases at J, with 10 bases in the middle. The CDR3: CASSQDPRFYGYTF. CDR3 bases: TGTGCCAGCAGCCAAGATCCGCGGTTTTATGGCTACACCTTC.

The chain carries TRBV29-1 and TRBJ1-5; D is undetermined. Germline V gene sequence: CDR1 SQVTM, CDR2 ANQGSEA. This CDR3 has 12 residues. V lost 4 bases and J 6 bases, leaving 10 bases between the germline ends. The CDR3 DNA reads as TGCAGCGTTGCATTTTCGGGTCAGCCCCAGCATTTT. As protein: CSVAFSGQPQHF.

The V and J genes are TRBV19 and TRBJ1-5; D perhaps matches TRBD1 (6 bases). The germline gives CDR1 LNHDA, CDR2 SQIVND (reference sequence). This CDR3 spans 14 amino acids. Trimming removed 6 bases at V and 6 bases at J, with 15 bases between. The CDR3 loop reads CASRTNREGQPQHF. CDR3 coding DNA: TGTGCCAGTAGGACTAACAGGGAAGGTCAGCCCCAGCATTTT.

About this clone: A much larger clone differs by one base, so this may be a read error. Other DNA sequences in the same sample also yield this CDR3. The V gene is TRBV2, the J gene TRBJ2-3; no clear D gene. The CDR3 is 12 amino acids. Germline V gene data show CDR1 as SNHLY and CDR2 as FYNNEI. V was pared by 6 bases and J by 0 bases, with 4 bases between. CDR3 bases: TGTGCCAGCAGCTCCAGCACAGATACGCAGTATTTT. It encodes CASSSSTDTQYF.

This clone occurred once. The gene calls are TRBV19 and TRBJ2-3; 11 bases match TRBD2. CDR3 size: 17 residues. From germline, CDR1 is LNHDA and CDR2 SQIVND (reference sequence). Trimming took 3 bases from V and 5 from J; bases not matched to a gene: 10. The DNA of the CDR3 is TGTGCCAGTAGTATGATAGCGGGGGGGCAAGATGAAGATACGCAGTATTTT. It is translated as CASSMIAGGQDEDTQYF.

This chain joins TRBV25-1 and TRBJ1-1; tentatively, D is TRBD1 (6 bases). The germline CDR1 and CDR2 sequences are MGHDK and SYGVNS. Trimming removed 6 bases from V and 1 base from J, with 15 bases in between. CDR3 length equals 15 residues. The CDR3 DNA follows: TGTGCCAGCAGAATATCAGGGGCCCCGAACACTGAAGCTTTCTTT. Translating gives CASRISGAPNTEAFF.

The chain has TRBV10-1 and TRBJ1-5; the D gene is possibly TRBD1 (6 bases). Germline CDR1 reads WNHNN; CDR2 reads SYGVQD (reference sequence). The CDR3 spans 15 residues. The V gene lost 4 bases and the J gene lost 3 bases, with 13 bases spanning the gap. The CDR3 bases are TGCGCCAGCAGTGGAGGGGGGGTTTACAATCAGCCCCAGCATTTT. It codes for CASSGGGVYNQPQHF.